Detailed here is one T cell receptor (beta chain). Its target is unknown. The sample comes from a study of OX40 agonist ivuxolimab in advanced cancers. Study results and caveats: Fewer expanded clones were found on average in CD4+ than in CD8+ T cells. CD4+ and CD8+ blood T cells expanded clonally by week 6 at 0.1 to 3.0 mg/kg.

There are 13 residues in the CDR3. Germline CDR1 reads ENHRY; CDR2 reads SYGVKD. Trimming shortened V by 6 bases and J by 6 bases, and 12 bases separated the two germline ends. The method was immunoSEQ multiplex PCR; TCRdb's version includes in-frame clones alone and lacks a portion of them. Among about 53,000 clones listed, approximately 80% were seen once. This TCR was recovered from an adult with an advanced solid tumor such as melanoma, head and neck, liver or kidney cancer. The chain recombines TRBV10-3 with TRBJ1-5, with a possible D match to TRBD1 (6 bases). Sequenced material: CD4+ or CD8+ T cells sorted from blood, taken in a trial of the OX40 agonist ivuxolimab. Here the CDR3 DNA reads TGTGCCATCAGCCAGGACAGTTCTCAGCCCCAGCATTTT. Its protein is CAISQDSSQPQHF.